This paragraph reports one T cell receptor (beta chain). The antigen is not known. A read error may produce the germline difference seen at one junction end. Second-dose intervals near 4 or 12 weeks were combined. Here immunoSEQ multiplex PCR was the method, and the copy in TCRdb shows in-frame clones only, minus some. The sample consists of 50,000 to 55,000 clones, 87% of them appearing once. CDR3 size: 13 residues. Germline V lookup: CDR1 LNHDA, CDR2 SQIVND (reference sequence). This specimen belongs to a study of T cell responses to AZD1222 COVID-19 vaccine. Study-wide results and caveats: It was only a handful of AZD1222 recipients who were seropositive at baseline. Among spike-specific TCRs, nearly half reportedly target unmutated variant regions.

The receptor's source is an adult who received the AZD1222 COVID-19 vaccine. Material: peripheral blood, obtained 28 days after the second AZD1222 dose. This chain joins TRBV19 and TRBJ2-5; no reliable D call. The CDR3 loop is CASSTASQGTQYF. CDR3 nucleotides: TGTGCCAGTAGTACCGCGAGCCAAGGGACCCAGTACTTC. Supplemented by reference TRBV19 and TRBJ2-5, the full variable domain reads DGGITQSPKYLFRKEGQNVTLSCEQNLNHDAMYWYRQDPGQGLRLIYYSQIVNDFQKGDIAEGYSVSREKKESFPLTVTSAQKNPTAFYLCASSTASQGTQYFGPGTRLLVL.